This is a list of T cell receptor beta chains from one sample in a study of blood T cell repertoires in COVID-19. The method was immunoSEQ multiplex PCR; TCRdb's version includes in-frame clones alone and lacks a portion of them. Found here are about 270,000 clones, approximately 82% of them singletons; the top ten hold roughly 3.1%. Sequenced: peripheral blood. The receptors derive from a woman between 18 and 29 years old with acute or convalescent COVID-19. CDR3s include the opening cysteine and the closing phenylalanine or tryptophan. The order of the fields is D gene, J gene, V gene, clone size, CDR3 DNA, CDR3 protein. The D gene is left open where the match is weak. Rows may omit the clone size; those that give it use once, few, many or a size class.

d_call: NA
j_call: TRBJ1-5
v_call: TRBV6-6
clone_size: NA
cdr3_nt: TGTGCCAGCAGTTACAGCCCGCGTGTGAGCAATCAGCCCCAGCATTTT
cdr3_aa: CASSYSPRVSNQPQHF

d_call: TRBD1
j_call: TRBJ1-2
v_call: TRBV6-2/TRBV6-3
clone_size: NA
cdr3_nt: TGTGCCAGCAGTCAGACAGGGGACTATGGCTACACCTTC
cdr3_aa: CASSQTGDYGYTF

d_call: TRBD2
j_call: TRBJ2-3
v_call: TRBV7-9
clone_size: few
cdr3_nt: TGTGCCAGCAGCCTGACTAGCGTAGGCACAGATACGCAGTATTTT
cdr3_aa: CASSLTSVGTDTQYF

d_call: NA
j_call: TRBJ1-6
v_call: TRBV7-8
clone_size: NA
cdr3_nt: TGTGCCAGCAGTTTGGGACATCCCAATTCACCCCTCCACTTT
cdr3_aa: CASSLGHPNSPLHF

d_call: NA
j_call: TRBJ1-5
v_call: TRBV3-1/TRBV3-2
clone_size: NA
cdr3_nt: TGTGCCAGCAGCCAAGATCCGGGCGAGGGAGGGCAGCCCCAGCATTTT
cdr3_aa: CASSQDPGEGGQPQHF

d_call: NA
j_call: TRBJ1-6
v_call: TRBV5-5
clone_size: few
cdr3_nt: TGTGCCAGCAGCTTGGCTAGTACCTATAATTCACCCCTCCACTTT
cdr3_aa: CASSLASTYNSPLHF

d_call: NA
j_call: TRBJ1-2
v_call: TRBV10-2
clone_size: NA
cdr3_nt: TGCGCCAGCAGGTGGGGGGGATGGGGCTATGGCTACACCTTC
cdr3_aa: CASRWGGWGYGYTF

d_call: NA
j_call: TRBJ1-5
v_call: TRBV6-5
clone_size: NA
cdr3_nt: TGTGCCAGCAGTTACTCGAAACGGAGCAATCAGCCCCAGCATTTT
cdr3_aa: CASSYSKRSNQPQHF

d_call: NA
j_call: TRBJ2-1
v_call: TRBV19
clone_size: NA
cdr3_nt: TGTGCCAGTAGTATCCCGGCTAGCGCCCGATACAATGAGCAGTTCTTC
cdr3_aa: CASSIPASARYNEQFF

d_call: NA
j_call: TRBJ1-1
v_call: TRBV3-1/TRBV3-2
clone_size: NA
cdr3_nt: TGTGCCAGCAGCCAAGATCCCCCTTCGGGTGGTGGATCTTTCTTT
cdr3_aa: CASSQDPPSGGGSFF

d_call: TRBD2
j_call: TRBJ2-3
v_call: TRBV18
clone_size: NA
cdr3_nt: TGTGCCAGCTCACCAACTCTAGCGGGAAACACAGATACGCAGTATTTT
cdr3_aa: CASSPTLAGNTDTQYF

d_call: TRBD1
j_call: TRBJ2-7
v_call: TRBV27
clone_size: once
cdr3_nt: TGTGCCAGCAGTCCCCCGGGACAGGACTCCTACGAGCAGTACTTC
cdr3_aa: CASSPPGQDSYEQYF

d_call: NA
j_call: TRBJ1-1
v_call: TRBV9
clone_size: once
cdr3_nt: TGTGCCAGCAGCGTAGTTTGGCAGAACACTGAAGCTTTCTTT
cdr3_aa: CASSVVWQNTEAFF

d_call: TRBD1
j_call: TRBJ1-6
v_call: TRBV6-1
clone_size: NA
cdr3_nt: TGTGCCAGCAGTGAAACAGGGTCAGGGGGTTATAATTCACCCCTCCACTTT
cdr3_aa: CASSETGSGGYNSPLHF

d_call: TRBD1
j_call: TRBJ2-1
v_call: TRBV28
clone_size: NA
cdr3_nt: TGTGCCAGCACCCTGCCCGGGACAGGGGGCGGTGAGCAGTTCTTC
cdr3_aa: CASTLPGTGGGEQFF

d_call: TRBD1
j_call: TRBJ2-6
v_call: TRBV4-3
clone_size: once
cdr3_nt: TGCGCCAGCAGCCAGGAACAGGGGCCGTCTGGGGCCAACGTCCTGACTTTC
cdr3_aa: CASSQEQGPSGANVLTF

d_call: NA
j_call: TRBJ2-5
v_call: TRBV27
clone_size: NA
cdr3_nt: TGTGCCAGCAGTTCCGCCGACCGGGTTTTGGGGACCCAGTACTTC
cdr3_aa: CASSSADRVLGTQYF

d_call: TRBD1
j_call: TRBJ2-1
v_call: TRBV7-9
clone_size: NA
cdr3_nt: TGTGCCAGCAGCTTGGACAGGGGCTATGAGCAGTTCTTC
cdr3_aa: CASSLDRGYEQFF

d_call: NA
j_call: TRBJ2-7
v_call: TRBV28
clone_size: NA
cdr3_nt: TGTGCCAGCAGTTTGGTCGGGGCCTACGAGCAGTACTTC
cdr3_aa: CASSLVGAYEQYF

d_call: TRBD1
j_call: TRBJ1-6
v_call: TRBV4-3
clone_size: once
cdr3_nt: TGCGCCAGCAGCCAAGAAAGACAGGGGAGTTGGCTGAGTTCACCCCTCCACTTT
cdr3_aa: CASSQERQGSWLSSPLHF

d_call: NA
j_call: TRBJ1-1
v_call: TRBV29-1
clone_size: NA
cdr3_nt: TGCAGCGTTGTGGGACACGATATGAACACTGAAGCTTTCTTT
cdr3_aa: CSVVGHDMNTEAFF

d_call: NA
j_call: TRBJ2-5
v_call: TRBV11-2
clone_size: NA
cdr3_nt: TGTGCCAGCAGCTTAGCTCCTGAGACCCAGTACTTC
cdr3_aa: CASSLAPETQYF

d_call: TRBD2
j_call: TRBJ2-1
v_call: TRBV11-3
clone_size: NA
cdr3_nt: TGTGCCAGCAGCTTTAGAGAGAGCGGGAGGGGCAGGAATGAGCAGTTCTTC
cdr3_aa: CASSFRESGRGRNEQFF

d_call: TRBD1
j_call: TRBJ1-3
v_call: TRBV11-2
clone_size: few
cdr3_nt: TGTGCCAGCAGCTCCGGACAGGGGGGATGTTTT
cdr3_aa: CASSSGQGGCF

d_call: NA
j_call: TRBJ2-5
v_call: TRBV5-4
clone_size: NA
cdr3_nt: TGTGCCAGCAGCCCAGGTGACAGGAACCAGTACCAAGAGACCCAGTACTTC
cdr3_aa: CASSPGDRNQYQETQYF

d_call: TRBD2
j_call: TRBJ2-3
v_call: TRBV27
clone_size: NA
cdr3_nt: TGTGCCAGCAGTTTATGGGCGGCGGGAGGAAAAACAGATACGCAGTATTTT
cdr3_aa: CASSLWAAGGKTDTQYF

d_call: NA
j_call: TRBJ2-1
v_call: TRBV10-3
clone_size: once
cdr3_nt: TGTGCCACCCGGAACAGGGACAATGAGCAGTTCTTC
cdr3_aa: CATRNRDNEQFF

d_call: NA
j_call: TRBJ2-7
v_call: TRBV4-3
clone_size: NA
cdr3_nt: TGCGCCAGCAGCCAAGCCTCCCGTTCTTACGAGCAGTACTTC
cdr3_aa: CASSQASRSYEQYF

d_call: TRBD2
j_call: TRBJ2-5
v_call: TRBV5-4
clone_size: NA
cdr3_nt: TGTGCCAGCAGCCCTTCTGGGGCGGGAGGCGAGACCCAGTACTTC
cdr3_aa: CASSPSGAGGETQYF

d_call: TRBD1
j_call: TRBJ1-2
v_call: TRBV29-1
clone_size: NA
cdr3_nt: TGCAGCGTTGACAGCCTCGACAGGGGGAGCTATGGCTACACCTTC
cdr3_aa: CSVDSLDRGSYGYTF

d_call: TRBD1
j_call: TRBJ1-5
v_call: TRBV7-9
clone_size: NA
cdr3_nt: TGTGCCAGCAGCCGTCAATTGACAGGGGACAGCAATCAGCCCCAGCATTTT
cdr3_aa: CASSRQLTGDSNQPQHF

d_call: NA
j_call: TRBJ2-7
v_call: TRBV28
clone_size: NA
cdr3_nt: TGTGCCAGCAGTCTGCGGGCTTTCTACGAGCAGTACTTC
cdr3_aa: CASSLRAFYEQYF

d_call: NA
j_call: TRBJ2-1
v_call: TRBV5-6
clone_size: few
cdr3_nt: TGTGCCAGCAGCTTGGACTCTGGGGTAATACAGGGCAATGAGCAGTTCTTC
cdr3_aa: CASSLDSGVIQGNEQFF

d_call: TRBD1
j_call: TRBJ2-1
v_call: TRBV7-9
clone_size: NA
cdr3_nt: TGTGCCAGTAGAGGGACAGGCCCCAATGAGCAGTTCTTC
cdr3_aa: CASRGTGPNEQFF

d_call: NA
j_call: TRBJ1-6
v_call: TRBV20-1
clone_size: NA
cdr3_nt: TGCAGTGCTAGTTCAATTCAGGGGAGCCCCTATAATTCACCCCTCCACTTT
cdr3_aa: CSASSIQGSPYNSPLHF

d_call: TRBD2
j_call: TRBJ2-7
v_call: TRBV5-1
clone_size: NA
cdr3_nt: TGCGCCAGCAGCTCCGGACTAGCGGGATTCGAGCAGTACTTC
cdr3_aa: CASSSGLAGFEQYF

d_call: NA
j_call: TRBJ2-3
v_call: TRBV15
clone_size: once
cdr3_nt: TGTGCCACCAGCAGAGATCGGGGGGATACGCAGTATTTT
cdr3_aa: CATSRDRGDTQYF

d_call: TRBD1
j_call: TRBJ1-2
v_call: TRBV28
clone_size: NA
cdr3_nt: TGTGCCAGCAGTCTCGACAGGGTTGACGGCTACACCTTC
cdr3_aa: CASSLDRVDGYTF

d_call: TRBD1
j_call: TRBJ2-5
v_call: TRBV5-1
clone_size: NA
cdr3_nt: TGCGCCAGCAGCGTCGGGACAGGGCGTGAGACCCAGTACTTC
cdr3_aa: CASSVGTGRETQYF

d_call: NA
j_call: TRBJ1-2
v_call: TRBV9
clone_size: NA
cdr3_nt: TGTGCCAGCAGCGTAGAGGGGGTATCGGCCAGCTATGGCTACACCTTC
cdr3_aa: CASSVEGVSASYGYTF

d_call: NA
j_call: TRBJ2-1
v_call: TRBV4-2
clone_size: NA
cdr3_nt: TGTGCCAGCAGCCAAGCGGGACTCTACAATGAGCAGTTCTTC
cdr3_aa: CASSQAGLYNEQFF

d_call: TRBD2
j_call: TRBJ2-7
v_call: TRBV19
clone_size: NA
cdr3_nt: TGTGCCAGTAGTATCCTCGGGAGGTCCTACGAGCAGTACTTC
cdr3_aa: CASSILGRSYEQYF

d_call: TRBD2
j_call: TRBJ2-1
v_call: TRBV5-1
clone_size: NA
cdr3_nt: TGCGCCAGCAGCTTGGCGGGACTAGTCGGGAACAATGAGCAGTTCTTC
cdr3_aa: CASSLAGLVGNNEQFF

d_call: TRBD2
j_call: TRBJ2-7
v_call: TRBV5-1
clone_size: once
cdr3_nt: TGCGCCAGCAGCATTGGTACTAGCGGGAGGCCCCACGAGCAGTACTTC
cdr3_aa: CASSIGTSGRPHEQYF

d_call: TRBD2
j_call: TRBJ2-1
v_call: TRBV7-6
clone_size: NA
cdr3_nt: TGTGCCAGCAGCTTGGGACTAGCGGGATTGGATGAGCAGTTCTTC
cdr3_aa: CASSLGLAGLDEQFF

d_call: TRBD1
j_call: TRBJ2-3
v_call: TRBV7-2
clone_size: NA
cdr3_nt: TGTGCCAGCAGCTTAGGACAGGGCGCAGATACGCAGTATTTT
cdr3_aa: CASSLGQGADTQYF

d_call: NA
j_call: TRBJ1-5
v_call: TRBV27
clone_size: NA
cdr3_nt: TGTGCCAGCAGTCGGGGGGATGGCAATCAGCCCCAGCATTTT
cdr3_aa: CASSRGDGNQPQHF

d_call: NA
j_call: TRBJ2-4
v_call: TRBV5-6
clone_size: NA
cdr3_nt: TGTGCCAGCGCCACGGAGGGGCTACCCAACAAAAACATTCAGTACTTC
cdr3_aa: CASATEGLPNKNIQYF

d_call: TRBD1
j_call: TRBJ1-1
v_call: TRBV11-2
clone_size: NA
cdr3_nt: TGTGCCAGCAGCTTAGACGGGACAGGAGGAGCTTTCTTT
cdr3_aa: CASSLDGTGGAFF

d_call: TRBD2
j_call: TRBJ2-5
v_call: TRBV10-2
clone_size: NA
cdr3_nt: TGCGCCAGCAGTGGTTTTGGACTAGCGTATAATCAGACCCAGTACTTC
cdr3_aa: CASSGFGLAYNQTQYF

d_call: TRBD2
j_call: TRBJ2-3
v_call: TRBV5-1
clone_size: NA
cdr3_nt: TGCGCCAGCAGCTGGAGCGGGAGAGGTACAGATACGCAGTATTTT
cdr3_aa: CASSWSGRGTDTQYF

d_call: TRBD1
j_call: TRBJ1-2
v_call: TRBV3-1/TRBV3-2
clone_size: NA
cdr3_nt: TGTGCCAGCAGCCCAGGGCAGGGGGCTCGTGGCTACACCTTC
cdr3_aa: CASSPGQGARGYTF

d_call: TRBD2
j_call: TRBJ2-5
v_call: TRBV13
clone_size: NA
cdr3_nt: TGTGCCAGCAGCTTAAGGGGACTAGCGGGAGGGCCGGGAGAGACCCAGTACTTC
cdr3_aa: CASSLRGLAGGPGETQYF

d_call: NA
j_call: TRBJ1-5
v_call: TRBV2
clone_size: NA
cdr3_nt: TGTGCCAGCAGTGACCGGGGTCTCGGCAATCAGCCCCAGCATTTT
cdr3_aa: CASSDRGLGNQPQHF

d_call: NA
j_call: TRBJ1-2
v_call: TRBV7-9
clone_size: NA
cdr3_nt: TGTGCCACTTCGAGCGGTCTGGGCTATGGCTACACCTTC
cdr3_aa: CATSSGLGYGYTF

d_call: TRBD1
j_call: TRBJ2-7
v_call: TRBV14
clone_size: NA
cdr3_nt: TGTGCCAGCAGCTATCGATGGGGACAGGGAGTCCCCTACGAGCAGTACTTC
cdr3_aa: CASSYRWGQGVPYEQYF

d_call: NA
j_call: TRBJ1-2
v_call: TRBV29-1
clone_size: NA
cdr3_nt: TGCAGCGTTGAATCGGGTAGTGTCTATGGCTACACCTTC
cdr3_aa: CSVESGSVYGYTF

d_call: NA
j_call: TRBJ1-5
v_call: TRBV7-2
clone_size: few
cdr3_nt: TGTGCCAGCAGCTTAACCAGGGCCGGTAATCAGCCCCAGCATTTT
cdr3_aa: CASSLTRAGNQPQHF

d_call: TRBD1
j_call: TRBJ2-7
v_call: TRBV19
clone_size: NA
cdr3_nt: TGTGCCAGTAGTCCAGGGACAGGGGGATTCGAGCAGTACTTC
cdr3_aa: CASSPGTGGFEQYF

d_call: NA
j_call: TRBJ2-1
v_call: TRBV10-3
clone_size: NA
cdr3_nt: TGTGCCATCAGTGAGTCGAGAGGCGGAGCCCCTTTGTTCTTC
cdr3_aa: CAISESRGGAPLFF